This entry lists 14 T cell receptor beta chains sequenced from one sample in a study of cytotoxic CD8 clonotypes in ibrutinib-treated CLL. Data came from immunoSEQ multiplex PCR; TCRdb stores just in-frame clones and leaves some out. The repertoire holds 45,000 or so clones, with roughly two thirds as singletons. The sequenced sample was PBMCs, obtained after 12 months of ibrutinib treatment. The receptors shown here come from a human donor with chronic lymphocytic leukemia.

The CDR3 sequence is CASTLQGRNQPQHF. DNA for the CDR3: TGTGCCAGTACCCTACAGGGGAGGAATCAGCCCCAGCATTTT. This chain uses TRBV19 with TRBJ1-5, with 7 bases that match TRBD1. The CDR3 spans 14 residues. Trimming cost V 7 bases and J 4 bases; bases outside gene matches: 7. Germline CDR1 reads LNHDA; CDR2 reads SQIVND (reference sequence).

The chain carries TRBV7-9 and TRBJ1-5; D call uncertain. The CDR3 is 14 amino acids. CDR1 and CDR2 (germline): SEHNR, FQNEAQ (reference sequence). Trimming removed 3 bases at V and 1 base at J, with 7 bases between. The CDR3 nucleotides read TGTGCCAGCAGCTTTCTGGGAAGCAATCAGCCCCAGCATTTT. Translation gives CASSFLGSNQPQHF.

The chain carries TRBV18 and TRBJ2-5; D gene ambiguous. The V end lost 5 bases, the J end lost 2 bases, and 21 bases lay between the germline ends. Germline CDR1 and CDR2: KGHSH and LQKENI. The CDR3 has 17 residues. DNA of the CDR3: TGTGCCAGCTCAAACGCCGGGTTTCCAACCGGGCAAGAGACCCAGTACTTC. Translating gives CASSNAGFPTGQETQYF.

Details on this clone: The same CDR3 arises from other DNA sequences in this sample as well. The chain joins TRBV5-1 to TRBJ2-1; 9 bases line up with TRBD2. Losses at the gene ends were 4 bases for V and 5 bases for J; bases not matched to a gene: 1. Germline V CDR1 and CDR2: SGHRS, YFSETQ. The CDR3 spans 13 residues. Written as DNA, the CDR3 is TGCGCCAGCAGCCTAGCGGGGCACAATGAGCAGTTCTTC. Its translation is CASSLAGHNEQFF.

A remark on this clone: A junction end diverges from the germline sequence, so it may reflect a read error. This sequence joins TRBV5-1 and TRBJ2-3; 11 bases map to TRBD2. The CDR3 contains 14 residues. Germline CDR1 SGHRS, CDR2 YFSETQ. This CDR3 reads CATSLAGGVDTQYF. As DNA, the CDR3 is TGTGCCACCAGCTTAGCGGGAGGGGTGGATACGCAGTATTTT.

The chain employs TRBV11-2 and TRBJ2-1; 7 bases fit TRBD2. The CDR3 has 13 residues. Per germline, CDR1 SGHAT and CDR2 FQNNGV. Losses at the gene ends were 9 bases for V and 8 bases for J; bases not matched to a gene: 10. The CDR3 DNA sequence: TGTGCCAGTGCTAGCGGTCCCCCCGATGAGCAGTTCTTC. This sequence encodes CASASGPPDEQFF.

V gene TRBV10-3 combines with J gene TRBJ2-5, with a tentative D call TRBD2 (6 bases). The V end lost 11 bases, the J end lost 0 bases, and 16 bases lay between the germline ends. The germline V gene has CDR1 ENHRY and CDR2 SYGVKD. There are 14 residues in the CDR3. CDR3 bases: TGTGCCTCTCGCCCCGGGACTTACCAAGAGACCCAGTACTTC. This sequence encodes CASRPGTYQETQYF.

This clone has only a few counts. This rearrangement joins TRBV5-6 to TRBJ2-2, with 8 bases lining up with TRBD1. CDR1 is SGHDT, CDR2 YYEEEE, per germline. The CDR3 loop spans 15 amino acids. V was clipped by 1 base and J by 5 bases; unmatched bases: 4. CDR3 sequence: CASSLRTGWTGELFF. CDR3 in DNA: TGTGCCAGCAGCTTGAGGACAGGGTGGACCGGGGAGCTGTTTTTT.

This clone was observed a handful of times. The V and J genes are TRBV27 and TRBJ2-5, with unresolved D. Germline V gene sequence: CDR1 MNHEY, CDR2 SMNVEV (reference sequence). The CDR3 loop spans 14 amino acids. The V and J ends lost 0 bases and 4 bases respectively, with 9 bases between them. The CDR3 loop is CASSLSPSTETQYF. The CDR3 bases are TGTGCCAGCAGTTTATCCCCCTCCACAGAGACCCAGTACTTC.

The rearrangement joins TRBV2 to TRBJ1-3, with D uncertain. The CDR3 length is 15 residues. Germline values: CDR1 SNHLY, CDR2 FYNNEI. With 7 bases removed from V and 0 bases from J, the gap between germline ends came to 13 bases. CDR3 in DNA: TGTGCCAGCATGAGAGACCACTACTCTGGAAACACCATATATTTT. Encoded protein: CASMRDHYSGNTIYF.

V is TRBV7-2 and J is TRBJ2-5, with unresolved D. Germline CDR1 is SGHTA and CDR2 is FQGNSA. The CDR3 length is 14 residues. The V and J ends lost 5 bases and 4 bases respectively, with 14 bases between them. The CDR3 loop is CASSPALGGETQYF. DNA for the CDR3: TGTGCCAGCAGCCCAGCCCTAGGTGGAGAGACCCAGTACTTC.

The chain combines TRBV19 with TRBJ2-1, with TRBD2 matching over 12 bases. After removal of 5 bases from V and 2 bases from J, the junction contained 4 bases not matched to a gene. Germline V gene lookup returns CDR1 LNHDA and CDR2 SQIVND (reference sequence). The length of the CDR3 is 16 residues. The CDR3 here is CASSPRLAGAYNEQFF. As DNA, the CDR3 is TGTGCCAGTAGTCCAAGACTAGCGGGAGCCTACAATGAGCAGTTCTTC.

Regarding this clone: Mismatch with germline at one junction end may stem from a read error. The genes are TRBV5-3 and TRBJ2-7, with D tentatively TRBD1 or TRBD2 (5 bases each). TRBV5-3 belongs to the ORF category, with a function that is uncertain. This CDR3 comprises 18 residues. CDR3 amino acids: CARSPSPGPNTKTYQQYF. As DNA, the CDR3 is TGTGCCAGAAGCCCATCGCCGGGACCGAATACGAAGACCTACCAGCAGTACTTC.

This clone occurred a few times. The V call is TRBV7-9, the J call TRBJ2-3; a weak D match, TRBD2 (5 bases). V was clipped by 0 bases and J by 6 bases, with 7 bases between them. In germline, CDR1 is SEHNR, CDR2 FQNEAQ (reference sequence). The CDR3 extends over 13 amino acids. In DNA form, the CDR3 reads TGTGCCAGCAGCTTAGCGGGAGCGGATACGCAGTATTTT. Translating gives CASSLAGADTQYF.